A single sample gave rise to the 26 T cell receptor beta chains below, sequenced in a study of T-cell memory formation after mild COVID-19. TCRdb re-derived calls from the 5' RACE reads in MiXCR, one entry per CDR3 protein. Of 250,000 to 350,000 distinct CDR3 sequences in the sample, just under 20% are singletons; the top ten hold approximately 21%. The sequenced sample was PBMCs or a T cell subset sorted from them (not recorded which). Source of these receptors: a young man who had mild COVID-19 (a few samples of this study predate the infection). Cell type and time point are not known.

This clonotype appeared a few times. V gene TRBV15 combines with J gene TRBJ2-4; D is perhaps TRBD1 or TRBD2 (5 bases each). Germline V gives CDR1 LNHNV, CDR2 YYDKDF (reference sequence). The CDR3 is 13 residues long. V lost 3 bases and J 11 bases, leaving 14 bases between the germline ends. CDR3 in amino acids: CATSRRDPPLQYF. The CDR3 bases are TGTGCCACCAGCAGGAGGGACCCGCCCCTTCAGTACTTC.

This chain's CDR3 is CASSLWAGTEAFF. The DNA of the CDR3 is TGTGCCAGCAGCTTATGGGCGGGGACTGAAGCTTTCTTT. V gene TRBV7-2 combines with J gene TRBJ1-1; D unclear. Germline V lookup: CDR1 SGHTA, CDR2 FQGNSA. The CDR3 runs to 13 residues. V lost 2 bases to trimming and J lost 5 bases, with 9 bases between them.

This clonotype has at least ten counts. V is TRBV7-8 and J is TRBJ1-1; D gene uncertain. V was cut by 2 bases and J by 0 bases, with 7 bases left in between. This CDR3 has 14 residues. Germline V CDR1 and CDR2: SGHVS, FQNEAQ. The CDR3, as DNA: TGTGCCAGCAGCTTAACCGACTTGAACACTGAAGCTTTCTTT. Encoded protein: CASSLTDLNTEAFF.

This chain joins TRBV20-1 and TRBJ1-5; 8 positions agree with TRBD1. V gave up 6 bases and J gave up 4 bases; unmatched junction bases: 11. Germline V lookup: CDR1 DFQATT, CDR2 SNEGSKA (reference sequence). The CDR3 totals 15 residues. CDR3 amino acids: CSANLPGGFNQPQHF. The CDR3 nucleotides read TGCAGTGCAAATCTTCCAGGGGGCTTTAATCAGCCCCAGCATTTT.

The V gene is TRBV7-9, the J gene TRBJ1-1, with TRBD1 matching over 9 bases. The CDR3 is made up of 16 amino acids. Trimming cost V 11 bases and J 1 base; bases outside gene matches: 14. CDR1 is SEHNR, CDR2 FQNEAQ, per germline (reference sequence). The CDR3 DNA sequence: TGTGCCGAAACCGGGACAGGGATTGGGGAGAACACTGAAGCTTTCTTT. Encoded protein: CAETGTGIGENTEAFF.

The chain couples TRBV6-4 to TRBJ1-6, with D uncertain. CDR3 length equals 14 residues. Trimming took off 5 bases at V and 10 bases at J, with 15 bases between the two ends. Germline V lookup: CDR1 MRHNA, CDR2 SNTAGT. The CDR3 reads CASSLDAMGSPLHF. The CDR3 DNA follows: TGTGCCAGCAGTTTGGACGCTATGGGGTCACCCCTCCACTTT.

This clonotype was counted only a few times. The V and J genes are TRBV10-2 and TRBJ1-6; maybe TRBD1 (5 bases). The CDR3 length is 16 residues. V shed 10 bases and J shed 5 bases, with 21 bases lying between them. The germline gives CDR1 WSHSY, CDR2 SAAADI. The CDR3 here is CATQAGFGPDNSPLHF. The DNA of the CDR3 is TGCGCCACCCAAGCAGGGTTCGGACCGGATAATTCACCCCTCCACTTT.

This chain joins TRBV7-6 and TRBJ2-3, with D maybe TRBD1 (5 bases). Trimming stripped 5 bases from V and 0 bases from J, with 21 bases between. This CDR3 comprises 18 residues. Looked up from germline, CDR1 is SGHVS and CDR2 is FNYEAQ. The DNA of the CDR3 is TGTGCCAGCAGCAACGGTCCGGTCAGGGCGGCTAGCACAGATACGCAGTATTTT. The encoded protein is CASSNGPVRAASTDTQYF.

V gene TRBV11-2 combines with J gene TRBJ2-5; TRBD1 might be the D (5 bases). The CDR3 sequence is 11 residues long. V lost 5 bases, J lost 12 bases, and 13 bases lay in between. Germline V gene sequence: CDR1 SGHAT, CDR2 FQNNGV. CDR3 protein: CASSDQATEYF. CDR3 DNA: TGTGCCAGCAGCGACCAAGCGACAGAGTACTTC.

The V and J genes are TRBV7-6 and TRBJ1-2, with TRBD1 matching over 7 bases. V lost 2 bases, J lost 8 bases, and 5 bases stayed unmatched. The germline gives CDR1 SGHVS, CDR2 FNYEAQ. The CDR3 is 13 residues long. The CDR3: CASSLTGAQGYTF. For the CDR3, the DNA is TGTGCCAGCAGCTTAACAGGGGCGCAGGGCTACACCTTC.

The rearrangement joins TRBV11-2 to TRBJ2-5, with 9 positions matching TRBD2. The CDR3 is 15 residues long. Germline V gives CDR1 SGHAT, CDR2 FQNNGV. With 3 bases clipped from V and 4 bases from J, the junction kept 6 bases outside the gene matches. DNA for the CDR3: TGTGCCAGCAGCTTGAATAGCGGGGGAGGAGAGACCCAGTACTTC. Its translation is CASSLNSGGGETQYF.

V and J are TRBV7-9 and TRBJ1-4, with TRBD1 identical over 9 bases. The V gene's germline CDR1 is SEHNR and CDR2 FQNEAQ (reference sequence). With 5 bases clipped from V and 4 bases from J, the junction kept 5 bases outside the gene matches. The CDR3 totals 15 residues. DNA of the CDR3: TGTGCCAGCAGCCGCCGGGACAGGGATAATGAAAAACTGTTTTTT. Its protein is CASSRRDRDNEKLFF.

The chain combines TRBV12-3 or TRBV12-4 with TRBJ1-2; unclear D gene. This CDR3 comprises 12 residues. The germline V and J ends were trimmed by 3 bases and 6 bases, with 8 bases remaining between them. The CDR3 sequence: CASSFLGHGYTF. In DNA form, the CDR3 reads TGTGCCAGCAGTTTTCTAGGGCATGGCTACACCTTC.

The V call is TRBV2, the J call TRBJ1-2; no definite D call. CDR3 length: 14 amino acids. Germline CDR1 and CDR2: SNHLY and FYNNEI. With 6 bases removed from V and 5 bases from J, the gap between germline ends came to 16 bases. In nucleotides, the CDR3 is TGTGCCAGCAGCCAGACCGGTCCAGTTTATGGCTACACCTTC. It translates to CASSQTGPVYGYTF.

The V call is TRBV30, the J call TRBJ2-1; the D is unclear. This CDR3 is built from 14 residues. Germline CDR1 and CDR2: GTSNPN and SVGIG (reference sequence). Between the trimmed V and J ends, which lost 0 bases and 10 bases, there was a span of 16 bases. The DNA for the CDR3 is TGTGCCTGGAGTGTACTCTCCCGCCTCGGGGAGCAGTTCTTC. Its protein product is CAWSVLSRLGEQFF.

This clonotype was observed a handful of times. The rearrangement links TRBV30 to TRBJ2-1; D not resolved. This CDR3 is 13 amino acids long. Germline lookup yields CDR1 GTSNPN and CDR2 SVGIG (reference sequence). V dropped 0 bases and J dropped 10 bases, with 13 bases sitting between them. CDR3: CAWSVYGRSEQFF. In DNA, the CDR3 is TGTGCCTGGAGTGTATATGGCAGGTCCGAGCAGTTCTTC.

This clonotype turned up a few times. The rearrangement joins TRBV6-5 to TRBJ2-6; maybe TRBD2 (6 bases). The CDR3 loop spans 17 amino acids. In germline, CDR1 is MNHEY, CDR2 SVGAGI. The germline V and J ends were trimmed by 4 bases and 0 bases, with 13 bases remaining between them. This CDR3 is CASSLEGPNSGANVLTF. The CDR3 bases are TGTGCCAGCAGTTTGGAGGGGCCTAACTCTGGGGCCAACGTCCTGACTTTC.

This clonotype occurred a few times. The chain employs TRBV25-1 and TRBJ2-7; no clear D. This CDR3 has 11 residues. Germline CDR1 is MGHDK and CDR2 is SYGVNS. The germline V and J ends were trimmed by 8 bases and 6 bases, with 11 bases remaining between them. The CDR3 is CASGGHVEQYF. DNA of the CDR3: TGTGCCAGCGGCGGTCACGTCGAGCAGTACTTC.

The CDR3 DNA reads as TGTGCCAGCAAGGTATCATACGGCAGCCTAAACACTGAAGCTTTCTTT. Protein sequence: CASKVSYGSLNTEAFF. This chain joins TRBV27 and TRBJ1-1; D remains unclear. The CDR3 extends over 16 amino acids. In germline, CDR1 is MNHEY, CDR2 SMNVEV (reference sequence). Trimming left V 7 bases short and J 2 bases short, with 20 bases between.

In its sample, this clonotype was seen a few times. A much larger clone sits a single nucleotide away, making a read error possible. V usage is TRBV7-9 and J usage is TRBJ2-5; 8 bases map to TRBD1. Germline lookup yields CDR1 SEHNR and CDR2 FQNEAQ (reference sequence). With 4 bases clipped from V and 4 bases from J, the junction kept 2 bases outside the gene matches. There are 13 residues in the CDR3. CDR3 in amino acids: CASSSRGLETQYF. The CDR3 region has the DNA TGTGCCAGCAGCTCCAGGGGGCTAGAGACCCAGTACTTC.

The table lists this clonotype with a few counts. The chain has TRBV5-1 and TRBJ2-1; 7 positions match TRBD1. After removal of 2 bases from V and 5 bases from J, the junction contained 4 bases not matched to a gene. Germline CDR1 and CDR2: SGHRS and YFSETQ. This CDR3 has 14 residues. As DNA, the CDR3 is TGCGCCAGCAGCTTAAGGCAGGGGGACAATGAGCAGTTCTTC. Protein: CASSLRQGDNEQFF.

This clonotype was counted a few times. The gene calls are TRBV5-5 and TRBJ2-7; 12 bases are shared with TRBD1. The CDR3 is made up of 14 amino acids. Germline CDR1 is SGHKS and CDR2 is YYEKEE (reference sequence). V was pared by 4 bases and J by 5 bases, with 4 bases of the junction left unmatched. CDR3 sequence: CASSTGTGGHEQYF. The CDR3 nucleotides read TGTGCCAGCAGCACCGGGACAGGGGGCCACGAGCAGTACTTC.

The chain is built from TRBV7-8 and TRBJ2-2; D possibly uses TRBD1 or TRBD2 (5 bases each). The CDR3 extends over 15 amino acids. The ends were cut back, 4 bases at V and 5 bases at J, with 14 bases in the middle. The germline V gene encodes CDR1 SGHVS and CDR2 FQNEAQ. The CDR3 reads CASSSRTRGTGELFF. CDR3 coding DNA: TGTGCCAGCAGCTCAAGAACTAGGGGAACCGGGGAGCTGTTTTTT.

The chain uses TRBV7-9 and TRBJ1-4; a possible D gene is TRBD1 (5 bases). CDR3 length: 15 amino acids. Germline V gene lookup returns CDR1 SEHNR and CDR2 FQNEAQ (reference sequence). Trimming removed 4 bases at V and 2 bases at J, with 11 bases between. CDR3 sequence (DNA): TGTGCCAGCAGCTCGAGGGGATTCACTAATGAAAAACTGTTTTTT. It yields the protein CASSSRGFTNEKLFF.

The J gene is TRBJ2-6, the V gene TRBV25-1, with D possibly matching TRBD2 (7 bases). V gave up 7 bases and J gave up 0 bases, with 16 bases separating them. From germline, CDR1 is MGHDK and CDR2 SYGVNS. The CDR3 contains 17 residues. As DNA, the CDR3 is TGTGCCAGCACCCCGGGGGGCGGGATCTCTGGGGCCAACGTCCTGACTTTC. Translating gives CASTPGGGISGANVLTF.

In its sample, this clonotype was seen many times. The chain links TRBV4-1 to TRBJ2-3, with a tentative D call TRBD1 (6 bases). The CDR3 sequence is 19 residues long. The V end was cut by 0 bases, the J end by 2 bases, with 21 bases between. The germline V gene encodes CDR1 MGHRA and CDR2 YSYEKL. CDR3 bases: TGCGCCAGCAGCCAAGAAGCCCCCCAGGGACAAGGACCCACAGATACGCAGTATTTT. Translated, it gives CASSQEAPQGQGPTDTQYF.